Listed below are T cell receptor beta chains from one sample, sequenced in a study of low-dose radiotherapy and immunotherapy resistance in tumors. TCRdb ran MiXCR on the reads and lists one entry per CDR3 protein. The repertoire has tens of thousands of distinct CDR3 sequences, approximately 17% of them found once; the top ten carry about 5.5%. The sample in question was PBMCs, obtained before treatment. The receptor source for this set is a male donor with prostate cancer. Each CDR3 is given with its conserved first and last residue. D genes are given only for firm matches. Where a row states a size, it is once, few, many or the class of an expanded clone; other rows omit it.

clone size | D gene | J gene | V gene | CDR3 DNA | CDR3 protein
many | TRBD2 | TRBJ2-1 | TRBV11-2 | TGTGCCAGCAGCTTAACTACCGGGACTAGCGGGAGTTATGAGCAGTTCTTC | CASSLTTGTSGSYEQFF
many | . | TRBJ2-7 | TRBV3-1 | TGTGCCAGCAGCCTAGACGGGCAGACTCCCTACGAGCAGTACTTC | CASSLDGQTPYEQYF
. | TRBD1 | TRBJ2-7 | TRBV6-2/TRBV6-3 | TGTGCCAGCAGCCCGTACAGGGGGCGGACCTACGAGCAGTACTTC | CASSPYRGRTYEQYF
many | . | TRBJ1-1 | TRBV5-1 | TGCGCCAGCAGTGTGATGGAGAACACTGAAGCTTTCTTT | CASSVMENTEAFF
medium-sized | . | TRBJ2-1 | TRBV29-1 | TGCAGCGTTGCGCAGGGGAGGAATGAGCAGTTCTTC | CSVAQGRNEQFF
many | . | TRBJ1-6 | TRBV28 | TGTGCCAGCACCTCTGACAGCTTCTATAATTCACCCCTCCACTTT | CASTSDSFYNSPLHF
many | . | TRBJ2-1 | TRBV13 | TGTGCCAGCAGCGACGGGATTAACAATGAGCAGTTCTTC | CASSDGINNEQFF
many | TRBD1 | TRBJ2-1 | TRBV11-2 | TGTGCCAGCAGCTTAGGGACAGGGTATGAGCAGTTCTTC | CASSLGTGYEQFF
many | TRBD1 | TRBJ2-7 | TRBV20-1 | TGCAGTGCTAGAGTCGTACAGGGGGGCTACGAGCAGTACTTC | CSARVVQGGYEQYF
many | . | TRBJ2-3 | TRBV21-1 | TGTGCCAGCAGCAAATTTACAGACGAGCAGATCACAGATACGCAGTATTTT | CASSKFTDEQITDTQYF
many | TRBD2 | TRBJ2-3 | TRBV28 | TGTGCCAGCAGTTTATCCGGGACTAGCAGACGCACAGATACGCAGTATTTT | CASSLSGTSRRTDTQYF
. | . | TRBJ2-1 | TRBV2 | TGTGCCAGGAGCGAATTAAATATCGTTAATGAGCAGTTCTTC | CARSELNIVNEQFF
. | TRBD2 | TRBJ2-3 | TRBV20-1 | TGCAGTGCTAGTCAAGCTTATGGGGGGGTATCGGATACGCAGTATTTT | CSASQAYGGVSDTQYF
many | TRBD2 | TRBJ2-1 | TRBV19 | TGTGCCAGTAGAGTCGGGGGGAGCTCCTACAATGAGCAGTTCTTC | CASRVGGSSYNEQFF
many | TRBD1 | TRBJ1-1 | TRBV7-2 | TGTGCCAGCAGCTTAGGGACAGGGGGCCGTTACACTGAAGCTTTCTTT | CASSLGTGGRYTEAFF
. | . | TRBJ1-1 | TRBV10-3 | TGTGCCAGTCAAGGAGGGATTAACACTGAAGCTTTCTTT | CASQGGINTEAFF
many | . | TRBJ2-3 | TRBV25-1 | TGTGCCAGCAGTTCTACCGGCCCCAGCACAGATACGCAGTATTTT | CASSSTGPSTDTQYF
. | TRBD1 | TRBJ2-7 | TRBV6-2/TRBV6-3 | TGTGCCAGCAGTGATGGGACAGGGTTTATCTACGAGCAGCACTTC | CASSDGTGFIYEQHF
many | TRBD1 | TRBJ2-5 | TRBV7-8 | TGTGCCAGCAGCTTGGGCGCGCTGTCGGTAGGGGGCTTAGAGACCCAGTACTTC | CASSLGALSVGGLETQYF
many | . | TRBJ2-7 | TRBV5-6 | TGTGCCAGCAGCTTGAGAGGGCTTACGTACTCCTACGAGCAGTACTTC | CASSLRGLTYSYEQYF
many | . | TRBJ2-7 | TRBV9 | TGTGCCAGCAGTGTCCATCCCGACTCCTACGAGCAGTACTTC | CASSVHPDSYEQYF
many | . | TRBJ2-4 | TRBV27 | TGTGCCAGCATAAGCGCGGGGCGCGTTCAGTACTTC | CASISAGRVQYF
. | . | TRBJ1-2 | TRBV27 | TGTGCCAGCAGTTTCCCGGACAACTATGGCTACACCTTC | CASSFPDNYGYTF
many | TRBD1 | TRBJ2-7 | TRBV5-1 | TGCGCCAGCAGCGCTGGGACAGGGGGCGCGGGCGAGCAGTACTTC | CASSAGTGGAGEQYF
many | . | TRBJ1-2 | TRBV5-1 | TGCGCCAGCAGCTTGGGGAGTCGCTATGGCTACACCTTC | CASSLGSRYGYTF
. | TRBD1 | TRBJ2-1 | TRBV18 | TGTGCCAGCTCACCACCGATCGGGACAGGGGGAAATGAGCAGTTCTTC | CASSPPIGTGGNEQFF
many | . | TRBJ1-1 | TRBV5-1 | TGCGCCAGCAGCTTGGTAAGTCTCGGAGAGAACACTGAAGCTTTCTTT | CASSLVSLGENTEAFF
many | . | TRBJ2-2 | TRBV9 | TGTGCCAGCAGCGTAGTGTCCGGTCCCGGGACCGGGGAGCTGTTTTTT | CASSVVSGPGTGELFF
many | . | TRBJ2-1 | TRBV19 | TGTGCCAGTAACGAGAGGGCCCCATTTAATGAGCAGTTCTTC | CASNERAPFNEQFF
many | TRBD1 | TRBJ1-1 | TRBV29-1 | TGCAGCGTAAAGGGACAGGGGTTTACTGAAGCTTTCTTT | CSVKGQGFTEAFF
many | . | TRBJ2-3 | TRBV6-2/TRBV6-3 | TGTGCCAGCACCGATCGGGCGGTAAGCACAGATACGCAGTATTTT | CASTDRAVSTDTQYF
many | . | TRBJ2-2 | TRBV19 | TGTGCCAGTAGTTGGTCCAGGGACGGCACCGGGGAGCTGTTTTTT | CASSWSRDGTGELFF
many | . | TRBJ2-7 | TRBV12-3/TRBV12-4 | TGTGCCAGCAGTGCAGGGTACCCTCCCTACGAGCAGTACTTC | CASSAGYPPYEQYF
many | TRBD2 | TRBJ2-2 | TRBV6-6 | TGTGCCAGCAGTTACTCGATGGGGGGGACGAACACCGGGGAGCTGTTTTTT | CASSYSMGGTNTGELFF
many | TRBD2 | TRBJ2-3 | TRBV6-1 | TGTGCCAGCAGTGAAGCGCGATTCGGGGGGAGTCGCGATACGCAGTATTTT | CASSEARFGGSRDTQYF
many | TRBD2 | TRBJ2-7 | TRBV20-1 | TGCAGTGCGCGTGGGACTAGCGGGGGCCTCGAGCAGTACTTC | CSARGTSGGLEQYF
. | . | TRBJ1-1 | TRBV18 | TGTGCCAGCCAGTCATCCCCCGACACTGAAGCTTTCTTT | CASQSSPDTEAFF
many | . | TRBJ1-4 | TRBV12-3/TRBV12-4 | TGTGCCAGCAGTTTAAGGGTTTTAACTAATGAAAAACTGTTTTTT | CASSLRVLTNEKLFF
many | TRBD2 | TRBJ2-5 | TRBV7-2 | TGTGCCAGCAGCTTACCGGGAGGCCAAGAGACCCAGTACTTC | CASSLPGGQETQYF
many | . | TRBJ2-1 | TRBV11-2 | TGTGCCAGCAGTGGGGGCGGGGAGGGCCGGCAGTTCTTC | CASSGGGEGRQFF
many | . | TRBJ1-5 | TRBV2 | TGTGCCAGCAGTGAATCAGGGCGCAATCAGCCCCAGCATTTT | CASSESGRNQPQHF
few | . | TRBJ1-4 | TRBV30 | TGTGCCTGGACCTGGGGGAGGAGTGAAAAACTGTTTTTT | CAWTWGRSEKLFF
many | . | TRBJ1-2 | TRBV3-1 | TGTGCCAGCAGCCCATCTGCAGGGGCGCATGGCTACACCTTC | CASSPSAGAHGYTF
. | TRBD2 | TRBJ2-4 | TRBV28 | TGTGCCAGCAGGCATGGGACTAGCGGGGGGTCGGACATTCAGTACTTC | CASRHGTSGGSDIQYF
many | TRBD2 | TRBJ2-3 | TRBV27 | TGTGCCAGCAGTTTCGGGGGGGGTACGCAGTATTTT | CASSFGGGTQYF
many | . | TRBJ2-5 | TRBV7-3 | TGTGCCAGCAGCTTATATGGGACCGACGGCCAAGAGACCCAGTACTTC | CASSLYGTDGQETQYF